What follows are 8 T cell receptor beta chains derived from one specimen sequenced in a study of radiotherapy plus CTLA-4 blockade in lung cancer. This table comes from immunoSEQ multiplex PCR, and its TCRdb copy is limited to in-frame clones, with some not included. The repertoire holds 84,000 or so clones, with over 75% as singletons. This specimen was peripheral blood, taken from a patient treated with radiotherapy plus ipilimumab. These receptors were obtained from a human donor with non-small cell lung cancer that progressed on radiotherapy plus ipilimumab.

The genes are TRBV7-8 and TRBJ2-7, with 8 bases that match TRBD2. The CDR3 extends over 16 amino acids. V gave up 4 bases and J gave up 3 bases; unmatched junction bases: 11. CDR1 and CDR2 from the germline V gene are SGHVS and FQNEAQ. CDR3 protein: CASSSTRGLAVYEQYF. In DNA, the CDR3 is TGTGCCAGCAGCTCGACCCGAGGACTAGCAGTCTACGAGCAGTACTTC.

The V and J genes are TRBV4-1 and TRBJ2-5; 8 bases line up with TRBD2. This CDR3 has 17 amino acids. V lost 2 bases to trimming and J lost 0 bases; unmatched junction nucleotides: 8. Germline V gives CDR1 MGHRA, CDR2 YSYEKL. The CDR3 protein is CASSQRLAGLYQETQYF. CDR3 nucleotides: TGCGCCAGCAGCCAACGTTTAGCGGGGTTGTACCAAGAGACCCAGTACTTC.

The rearrangement joins TRBV5-6 to TRBJ2-7; no definite D call. Deletions cut 0 bases from V and 1 base from J, with 14 bases between. The CDR3 is made up of 16 amino acids. CDR1 and CDR2 (germline): SGHDT, YYEEEE. The CDR3 region is CASSLDLGHGSYEQYF. CDR3 DNA: TGTGCCAGCAGCTTGGACCTGGGCCACGGTTCCTACGAGCAGTACTTC.

V is TRBV27 and J is TRBJ2-3, with 7 bases lining up with TRBD2. Germline values: CDR1 MNHEY, CDR2 SMNVEV (reference sequence). The CDR3 is made up of 15 amino acids. Trimming took 3 bases from V and 1 from J; bases not matched to a gene: 4. The CDR3 bases are TGTGCCAGCAGTTTCGGTACTAGCGGCACAGATACGCAGTATTTT. Translating it yields CASSFGTSGTDTQYF.

The V and J genes are TRBV18 and TRBJ1-2; D is unclear. This CDR3 is 15 amino acids long. Trimming stripped 0 bases from V and 1 base from J, with 9 bases between. The germline V gene encodes CDR1 KGHSH and CDR2 LQKENI. CDR3 coding DNA: TGTGCCAGCTCACCACCGATTCGGGTTAACTATGGCTACACCTTC. It encodes CASSPPIRVNYGYTF.

The chain links TRBV7-6 to TRBJ2-1; no clear D gene. V lost 5 bases and J 8 bases, leaving 19 bases between the germline ends. The length of the CDR3 is 15 residues. CDR1 and CDR2 from the germline V gene are SGHVS and FNYEAQ. The CDR3 nucleotides are TGTGCCAGCAGCCCTCGTGTCACTGCCACCTATGAGCAGTTCTTC. Translating gives CASSPRVTATYEQFF. The full variable domain, completed using reference TRBV7-6 and TRBJ2-1, is GAGVSQSPRYKVTKRGQDVALRCDPISGHVSLYWYRQALGQGPEFLTYFNYEAQQDKSGLPNDRFSAERPEGSISTLTIQRTEQRDSAMYRCASSPRVTATYEQFFGPGTRLTVL.

This chain links TRBV27 with TRBJ2-2; 9 bases are a match to TRBD2. The J segment lost 5 bases and the V segment lost 3 bases, leaving 7 bases of the junction unmatched. The V gene's germline CDR1 is MNHEY and CDR2 SMNVEV (reference sequence). This CDR3 region has 16 residues. The CDR3 nucleotides are TGTGCCAGCAGTTTCTTGCGGGGGGGCCTTACCGGGGAGCTGTTTTTT. As protein: CASSFLRGGLTGELFF.

This clone was seen just once. The DNA for the CDR3 is TGTGCCAGCAGTTACTCCTTAGCGGGAACGTCCTACGAGCAGTACTTC. Its translation is CASSYSLAGTSYEQYF. This rearrangement joins TRBV6-5 to TRBJ2-7, with 8 positions matching TRBD2. V shed 0 bases and J 1 base; nucleotides not matched to a gene: 5. The CDR3 is 16 residues long. Per germline, CDR1 MNHEY and CDR2 SVGAGI.